This TCR beta chain comes out of a study of blood T cells in healthy people across ages. In the case of this clonotype: The antigen is undetermined.

Per germline, CDR1 MNHNS and CDR2 SASEGT. V lost 7 bases and J 10 bases, leaving 23 bases between the germline ends. This CDR3 contains 15 residues. Study observations and caveats: PBMCs went unsorted, and a conclusive naive versus antigen-experienced comparison was therefore prevented. The recorded TCR beta diversity per million T cells decreased in a roughly linear manner with age.

Isolated per sample were at least 6 million PBMCs. Primed by a sample-barcoded 5' primer and a J-beta primer mix, a second PCR proceeded for about 7 to 11 cycles. Per-sample output comprised a minimum of 2.5 million paired-end reads containing CDR3. TCRdb recomputed calls from the 5' RACE reads with MiXCR, one row per CDR3 protein. The repertoire consists of about 780,000 distinct CDR3 sequences, with 46% occurring once and the leading ten covering 18%. The sample comprised blood. The TCR originated in a man at least 80 years old in good health. The V gene is TRBV6-1, the J gene TRBJ2-1; D may be TRBD2 (6 bases). For the CDR3, the DNA is TGTGCCAGCACCTCCTCTGGGGCAGGAGGGAACGAGCAGTTCTTC. This translates into CASTSSGAGGNEQFF.